A selection of T cell receptor beta chains follows, all from one sample in a study of early T cells in non-severe SARS-CoV-2 infection. TCRdb re-derived calls from the 5' RACE reads in MiXCR, one entry per CDR3 protein. The sample holds roughly 40,000 distinct CDR3 sequences, under 4.5% seen once. Sequenced sample: whole blood. The origin of the receptors is an adult who was a healthcare worker with PCR-confirmed SARS-CoV-2 infection or an uninfected control (not recorded which). Both conserved end residues are part of each CDR3. A D gene is named only where the DNA matches it firmly. Not every row has a clone size; where given, it reads once, few, many or a size class.

v_gene: TRBV11-2
d_gene: TRBD1
abundance: many
j_gene: TRBJ2-1
CDR3nt: TGTGCCAGCAGCCTCCAGGACAGGGACTACAATGAGCAGTTCTTC
CDR3aa: CASSLQDRDYNEQFF

v_gene: TRBV11-2
d_gene: TRBD1
abundance: many
j_gene: TRBJ1-5
CDR3nt: TGTGCCAGCAGCCCCGGACAGGGCGGTCAGCCCCAGCATTTT
CDR3aa: CASSPGQGGQPQHF

v_gene: TRBV7-9
d_gene: .
abundance: many
j_gene: TRBJ2-4
CDR3nt: TGTGCCAGCAGCTTAGTTGCCGGGCTCCAGAAAAACATTCAGTACTTC
CDR3aa: CASSLVAGLQKNIQYF

v_gene: TRBV6-2/TRBV6-3
d_gene: .
abundance: many
j_gene: TRBJ2-1
CDR3nt: TGTGCCAGCAGTCAGGGACTCAGCTACAATGAGCAGTTCTTC
CDR3aa: CASSQGLSYNEQFF

v_gene: TRBV7-8
d_gene: .
abundance: many
j_gene: TRBJ2-7
CDR3nt: TGTGCCAGCAGCTTCGAATGGGCTGAATCTAGCTCCTACGAGCAGTACTTC
CDR3aa: CASSFEWAESSSYEQYF

v_gene: TRBV11-3
d_gene: TRBD1
abundance: many
j_gene: TRBJ2-2
CDR3nt: TGTGCCAGCAGCCTACATGCGGGACAGGTCACCGGGGAGCTGTTTTTT
CDR3aa: CASSLHAGQVTGELFF

v_gene: TRBV7-6
d_gene: TRBD2
abundance: .
j_gene: TRBJ2-1
CDR3nt: TGTGCCAGCAGCGAAGCGGGGGCGGGTGAGCAGTTCTTC
CDR3aa: CASSEAGAGEQFF

v_gene: TRBV7-9
d_gene: .
abundance: many
j_gene: TRBJ2-1
CDR3nt: TGTGCCAGCAGTTTCCGGGATCCCCAGGAGCAGTTCTTC
CDR3aa: CASSFRDPQEQFF

v_gene: TRBV5-1
d_gene: .
abundance: many
j_gene: TRBJ1-1
CDR3nt: TGCGCCAGCAGCTGGGAGGTACGCACTGAAGCTTTCTTT
CDR3aa: CASSWEVRTEAFF

v_gene: TRBV28
d_gene: .
abundance: many
j_gene: TRBJ2-7
CDR3nt: TGTGCCAGCAGTTGGCCGGGCAGGGGCTACGAGCAGTACTTC
CDR3aa: CASSWPGRGYEQYF

v_gene: TRBV14
d_gene: .
abundance: many
j_gene: TRBJ1-1
CDR3nt: TGTGCCAGCAGCCCTTGGGGAATTAAGAGTGAAGCTTTCTTT
CDR3aa: CASSPWGIKSEAFF

v_gene: TRBV12-3/TRBV12-4
d_gene: .
abundance: many
j_gene: TRBJ1-1
CDR3nt: TGTGCCAGCAGTCTACCTCCTGGGGCTGAAGCTTTCTTT
CDR3aa: CASSLPPGAEAFF

v_gene: TRBV4-2
d_gene: .
abundance: many
j_gene: TRBJ1-6
CDR3nt: TGTGCCAGCAGCCAGGCCGGGGGGAGACAAAATTCACCCCTCCACTTT
CDR3aa: CASSQAGGRQNSPLHF

v_gene: TRBV6-1
d_gene: TRBD1
abundance: many
j_gene: TRBJ1-6
CDR3nt: TGTGCCAGCAACGGACAGGGGGCGATAATCTCCCCGAATTCACCCCTCCACTTT
CDR3aa: CASNGQGAIISPNSPLHF

v_gene: TRBV3-1
d_gene: TRBD2
abundance: many
j_gene: TRBJ2-3
CDR3nt: TGTGCCAGCACCTCAAGGTGGCCTAGCGGGGGCCCGGGGGATACGCAGTATTTT
CDR3aa: CASTSRWPSGGPGDTQYF

v_gene: TRBV5-1
d_gene: .
abundance: many
j_gene: TRBJ1-2
CDR3nt: TGCGCCAGCAGCGTGGACAGAGATGGCTACACCTTC
CDR3aa: CASSVDRDGYTF

v_gene: TRBV19
d_gene: TRBD1
abundance: many
j_gene: TRBJ1-5
CDR3nt: TGTGCCAGCAGGACAGGGAATAGCAATCAGCCCCAGCATTTT
CDR3aa: CASRTGNSNQPQHF

v_gene: TRBV9
d_gene: .
abundance: .
j_gene: TRBJ1-3
CDR3nt: TGTGCCAGCAGCACCAGGGTCTCTGGAAACACCATATATTTT
CDR3aa: CASSTRVSGNTIYF

v_gene: TRBV7-2
d_gene: TRBD2
abundance: many
j_gene: TRBJ2-3
CDR3nt: TGTGCCAGCAGCTGGGGGACTAGCGGGGGCACAGATACGCAGTATTTT
CDR3aa: CASSWGTSGGTDTQYF

v_gene: TRBV7-8
d_gene: .
abundance: .
j_gene: TRBJ2-7
CDR3nt: TGTGCCAGCAGCCCCGGTAGCTCGGGGGAGCAGTACTTC
CDR3aa: CASSPGSSGEQYF

v_gene: TRBV6-1
d_gene: .
abundance: many
j_gene: TRBJ2-1
CDR3nt: TGTGCCAGCAGTGAAGCGGGGAGCCCATACAATGAGCAGTTCTTC
CDR3aa: CASSEAGSPYNEQFF

v_gene: TRBV7-9
d_gene: .
abundance: many
j_gene: TRBJ2-1
CDR3nt: TGTGCCAGCAGCCCCCCGGGGGCGACGTCCTACAATGAGCAGTTCTTC
CDR3aa: CASSPPGATSYNEQFF

v_gene: TRBV2
d_gene: .
abundance: many
j_gene: TRBJ2-3
CDR3nt: TGTGCCAGCTTAGATCGACTAACCACAGATACGCAGTATTTT
CDR3aa: CASLDRLTTDTQYF

v_gene: TRBV11-2
d_gene: TRBD2
abundance: many
j_gene: TRBJ2-2
CDR3nt: TGTGCCAGCAGCCTGGGACTAGCGGGACCACTCACCGGGGAGCTGTTTTTT
CDR3aa: CASSLGLAGPLTGELFF

v_gene: TRBV5-1
d_gene: TRBD1
abundance: many
j_gene: TRBJ2-1
CDR3nt: TGCGCCAGCAGCGGCGGACAGGGGGCCTACAATGAGCAGTTCTTC
CDR3aa: CASSGGQGAYNEQFF

v_gene: TRBV14
d_gene: .
abundance: many
j_gene: TRBJ2-3
CDR3nt: TGTGCCAGCAGCCAAGACGTGAAGGGATATACGCAGTATTTT
CDR3aa: CASSQDVKGYTQYF

v_gene: TRBV2
d_gene: TRBD2
abundance: .
j_gene: TRBJ2-1
CDR3nt: TGTGCCAGCAGTGGACTAGCGGGGACGTATTCTGTGCAGTTCTTC
CDR3aa: CASSGLAGTYSVQFF

v_gene: TRBV7-2
d_gene: .
abundance: .
j_gene: TRBJ2-2
CDR3nt: TGTGCCAGCAGCTTTAGCTACCAGAACACCGGGGAGCTGTTTTTT
CDR3aa: CASSFSYQNTGELFF

v_gene: TRBV12-3/TRBV12-4
d_gene: TRBD2
abundance: many
j_gene: TRBJ2-1
CDR3nt: TGTGCCAGCAGTTTGGGGACTAGCAGTGGCTACAATGAGCAGTTCTTC
CDR3aa: CASSLGTSSGYNEQFF

v_gene: TRBV7-3
d_gene: TRBD2
abundance: few
j_gene: TRBJ2-5
CDR3nt: TGTGCCAGCAGCTTAGGGACTAGCGGAAAAGAGACCCAGTACTTC
CDR3aa: CASSLGTSGKETQYF

v_gene: TRBV4-1
d_gene: .
abundance: many
j_gene: TRBJ2-4
CDR3nt: TGCGCCAGCAGCCAAGTGGGGTATCCTGGCATTCAGTACTTC
CDR3aa: CASSQVGYPGIQYF

v_gene: TRBV19
d_gene: TRBD1
abundance: many
j_gene: TRBJ2-1
CDR3nt: TGTGCCAGTAGTCTCCTCGGGACAGGGGGCCGGAATGAGCAGTTCTTC
CDR3aa: CASSLLGTGGRNEQFF

v_gene: TRBV11-1
d_gene: TRBD2
abundance: many
j_gene: TRBJ2-3
CDR3nt: TGTGCCAGCAGCTCCCGAGCGGGGGCTAGCACAGATACGCAGTATTTT
CDR3aa: CASSSRAGASTDTQYF

v_gene: TRBV18
d_gene: TRBD1
abundance: few
j_gene: TRBJ1-5
CDR3nt: TGTGCCAGCTCACCAAGAGGACAGGGGGTTCCCCAGCCCCAGCATTTT
CDR3aa: CASSPRGQGVPQPQHF

v_gene: TRBV6-5
d_gene: .
abundance: many
j_gene: TRBJ1-6
CDR3nt: TGTGCCAGCAGGGTCAGGGAAGGAAATTCACCCCTCCACTTT
CDR3aa: CASRVREGNSPLHF

v_gene: TRBV12-3/TRBV12-4
d_gene: .
abundance: many
j_gene: TRBJ1-5
CDR3nt: TGTGCCAGCGGTGGGCGGATCAATCAGCCCCAGCATTTT
CDR3aa: CASGGRINQPQHF

v_gene: TRBV7-9
d_gene: .
abundance: many
j_gene: TRBJ1-5
CDR3nt: TGTGCCAGCAGCCGTATGGGTAGCAATCAGCCCCAGCATTTT
CDR3aa: CASSRMGSNQPQHF

v_gene: TRBV5-4
d_gene: .
abundance: .
j_gene: TRBJ2-7
CDR3nt: TGTGCCAGCAGCACGGGCCTCGAGCAGTACTTC
CDR3aa: CASSTGLEQYF

v_gene: TRBV6-5
d_gene: .
abundance: many
j_gene: TRBJ1-5
CDR3nt: TGTGCCAGCAGCCTGACTTGGGGCCAGCCCCAGCATTTT
CDR3aa: CASSLTWGQPQHF

v_gene: TRBV2
d_gene: .
abundance: few
j_gene: TRBJ1-4
CDR3nt: TGTGCCAGCAGGGAGAATGAAAAACTGTTTTTT
CDR3aa: CASRENEKLFF

v_gene: TRBV7-8
d_gene: .
abundance: many
j_gene: TRBJ1-3
CDR3nt: TGTGCCAGCAGCGCCATCTCCGGGGGGTACTCTGGAAACACCATATATTTT
CDR3aa: CASSAISGGYSGNTIYF

v_gene: TRBV11-2
d_gene: TRBD1
abundance: many
j_gene: TRBJ1-3
CDR3nt: TGTGCCAGCAGTATCAAAGGGGCAGGGGGCTTCCCTGGAAACACCATATATTTT
CDR3aa: CASSIKGAGGFPGNTIYF

v_gene: TRBV5-1
d_gene: TRBD1
abundance: .
j_gene: TRBJ1-5
CDR3nt: TGCGCCAGCAGCTTGACTCCCGGGACAGGCCTTTCGGCCCAGCATTTT
CDR3aa: CASSLTPGTGLSAQHF

v_gene: TRBV28
d_gene: TRBD1
abundance: many
j_gene: TRBJ1-4
CDR3nt: TGTGCCAGCATCACAGGGGGCTCCTATGCAACTAATGAAAAACTGTTTTTT
CDR3aa: CASITGGSYATNEKLFF

v_gene: TRBV12-3/TRBV12-4
d_gene: .
abundance: many
j_gene: TRBJ2-5
CDR3nt: TGTGCCAGCAGTTTAAGGCGGGTAGAGACCCAGTACTTC
CDR3aa: CASSLRRVETQYF

v_gene: TRBV7-9
d_gene: .
abundance: many
j_gene: TRBJ2-5
CDR3nt: TGTGCCAGCAGCTTAGCCGGGGCCTATCAAGAGACCCAGTACTTC
CDR3aa: CASSLAGAYQETQYF

v_gene: TRBV7-9
d_gene: TRBD1
abundance: many
j_gene: TRBJ1-2
CDR3nt: TGTGCCAGCAGCACCTGGACAGGGGGCGCGAATGGCTACACCTTC
CDR3aa: CASSTWTGGANGYTF

v_gene: TRBV11-2
d_gene: TRBD1
abundance: few
j_gene: TRBJ1-1
CDR3nt: TGTGCCAGCAGCTTACCTAGACAGGGGGGGGACACTGAAGCTTTCTTT
CDR3aa: CASSLPRQGGDTEAFF

v_gene: TRBV7-6
d_gene: .
abundance: many
j_gene: TRBJ1-5
CDR3nt: TGTGCCAGCAGCTTAGGAACACAACCTAATCAGCCCCAGCATTTT
CDR3aa: CASSLGTQPNQPQHF

v_gene: TRBV5-4
d_gene: TRBD2
abundance: many
j_gene: TRBJ2-7
CDR3nt: TGTGCCAGCAGCGCGCCACTAGCGCCCCACGAGCAGTACTTC
CDR3aa: CASSAPLAPHEQYF

v_gene: TRBV29-1
d_gene: .
abundance: many
j_gene: TRBJ2-7
CDR3nt: TGCAGCGTTGAATTGGTGGGATCCTACGAGCAGTACTTC
CDR3aa: CSVELVGSYEQYF